The 23 T cell receptor beta chains in this list originate from one sample, sequenced in a study of early T cells in non-severe SARS-CoV-2 infection. TCRdb independently ran MiXCR on the 5' RACE reads; one entry per CDR3 protein. This sample has about 110,000 distinct CDR3 sequences, with around 10% found just once. The material sequenced was whole blood. These receptors were obtained from an adult who was a healthcare worker with PCR-confirmed SARS-CoV-2 infection or an uninfected control (not recorded which).

This clonotype was counted at least ten times. This sequence joins TRBV27 and TRBJ2-3, with a tentative D call TRBD1 (6 bases). The germline V gene has CDR1 MNHEY and CDR2 SMNVEV (reference sequence). Trimming took off 3 bases at V and 0 bases at J, with 13 bases between the two ends. The CDR3 consists of 16 residues. CDR3 in DNA: TGTGCCAGCAGTTTGTACAGGGACCTTAGCACAGATACGCAGTATTTT. Translating it yields CASSLYRDLSTDTQYF.

The CDR3 DNA follows: TGTGCCAGCAGCTTGGGCCTAGCGCTCCAAGAGACCCAGTACTTC. Translating gives CASSLGLALQETQYF. The chain carries TRBV7-3 and TRBJ2-5, with D tentatively TRBD2 (6 bases). Germline assignment: CDR1 SGHTA and CDR2 FQGTGA. CDR3 size: 15 residues. Trimming stripped 3 bases from V and 1 base from J, with 12 bases between.

The CDR3 DNA follows: TGCAGCGTCCAAACGGACGGTACGTCTGATCAGCCCCAGCATTTT. This gives the protein CSVQTDGTSDQPQHF. V gene TRBV29-1 combines with J gene TRBJ1-5; D remains unclear. CDR1 and CDR2 (germline): SQVTM, ANQGSEA. CDR3 length: 15 residues. Trimming shortened V by 6 bases and J by 5 bases, and 20 bases separated the two germline ends.

This clonotype has more than one count but fewer than ten. The chain employs TRBV11-2 and TRBJ1-1, with D unresolved. Germline lookup yields CDR1 SGHAT and CDR2 FQNNGV. V lost 2 bases and J 0 bases, leaving 7 bases between the germline ends. The CDR3 extends over 14 amino acids. CDR3 sequence reads: CASSLPSLNTEAFF. For the CDR3, the DNA is TGTGCCAGCAGCTTACCTTCCCTGAACACTGAAGCTTTCTTT.

This clonotype was detected only a few times. The chain joins TRBV27 to TRBJ1-2; D gene uncertain. The CDR3 consists of 16 residues. The V gene's germline CDR1 is MNHEY and CDR2 SMNVEV (reference sequence). Trimming removed 3 bases from V and 2 bases from J, with 16 bases in between. For the CDR3, the DNA is TGTGCCAGCAGTTTGAACCCCGCGACAAAAAACTATGGCTACACCTTC. It translates to CASSLNPATKNYGYTF.

V gene TRBV6-1 combines with J gene TRBJ1-5; D remains unclear. Germline-derived CDR1 and CDR2 are MNHNS and SASEGT. The CDR3 is 13 amino acids. Deletions cut 1 base from V and 6 bases from J, with 7 bases between. The DNA of the CDR3 is TGTGCCAGCAGTGAAGTCCCGGGTCAGCCCCAGCATTTT. It encodes CASSEVPGQPQHF.

This clonotype was picked up a small number of times. The chain employs TRBV2 and TRBJ1-5; D possibly corresponds to TRBD1 (6 bases). Trimming removed 2 bases at V and 7 bases at J, with 9 bases between. Germline V gene lookup returns CDR1 SNHLY and CDR2 FYNNEI. The CDR3 extends over 13 amino acids. The CDR3 protein is CASSETGPQPQHF. In DNA, the CDR3 is TGTGCCAGCAGTGAAACAGGGCCCCAGCCCCAGCATTTT.

This clonotype was seen repeatedly, ten times or more. DNA of the CDR3: TGTGCCAGCAGTTTGGCGGGGATCACTGAAGCTTTCTTT. Translation gives CASSLAGITEAFF. This chain uses TRBV28 with TRBJ1-1; D is unresolved. Trimming left V 3 bases short and J 4 bases short, with 9 bases between. The CDR3 spans 13 residues. The germline CDR1 and CDR2 sequences are MDHEN and SYDVKM.

This clonotype is deemed medium-sized. The chain carries TRBV5-7 and TRBJ2-1; D could derive from TRBD1 or TRBD2 (5 bases each). TRBV5-7 is assigned to the ORF class and has an uncertain function. This CDR3 region has 19 residues. Trimming left V 1 base short and J 8 bases short, with 28 bases between. DNA of the CDR3: TGTGCCAGCAGCTTGTATATTGAGCAGGGACCCGATCGAGCCCATGAGCAGTTCTTC. It is translated as CASSLYIEQGPDRAHEQFF.

The chain recombines TRBV6-5 with TRBJ2-7; the match to TRBD2 covers 8 bases. J gave up 0 bases and V 5 bases, and 12 bases lay outside the gene matches. There are 17 residues in the CDR3. Germline lookup yields CDR1 MNHEY and CDR2 SVGAGI. CDR3 in DNA: TGTGCCAGCAGTCAAGATCTTAGCGGGAAAACCTCCTACGAGCAGTACTTC. This encodes CASSQDLSGKTSYEQYF.

The chain recombines TRBV2 with TRBJ2-2; TRBD2 matches 11 bases. Germline CDR1 SNHLY, CDR2 FYNNEI. The CDR3 loop spans 18 amino acids. V was pared by 2 bases and J by 1 base, with 6 bases of the junction left unmatched. CDR3 sequence reads: CASSELAGGRRNTGELFF. The CDR3 nucleotides are TGTGCCAGCAGTGAACTAGCGGGAGGCCGAAGGAACACCGGGGAGCTGTTTTTT.

The chain employs TRBV12-3 or TRBV12-4 and TRBJ2-1, with a tentative D call TRBD2 (5 bases). V was clipped by 6 bases and J by 7 bases, with 16 bases between them. This CDR3 has 14 amino acids. CDR3 DNA: TGTGCCAGCAGGCAAGCCCACACGGGGAATGAGCAGTTCTTC. Encoded protein: CASRQAHTGNEQFF.

The V call is TRBV6-1, the J call TRBJ1-5; no clear D. V shed 0 bases and J shed 4 bases, with 10 bases lying between them. Germline CDR1 MNHNS, CDR2 SASEGT. CDR3 length: 15 residues. Here the CDR3 DNA reads TGTGCCAGCAGTGAAGCATACGGACTAAATCAGCCCCAGCATTTT. Amino acids: CASSEAYGLNQPQHF.

DNA of the CDR3: TGCGCCAGCAGCCCGTCACAGGGGCTGAACACTGAAGCTTTCTTT. Its translation: CASSPSQGLNTEAFF. The gene calls are TRBV5-1 and TRBJ1-1, with TRBD1 matching 7 bases. V lost 4 bases, J lost 0 bases, and 6 bases stayed unmatched. Per the germline V gene, CDR1 is SGHRS and CDR2 is YFSETQ. The CDR3 sequence is 15 residues long.

This clonotype was counted at least ten times. The rearrangement links TRBV30 to TRBJ2-2; either TRBD1 or TRBD2 may supply D (5 bases each). CDR3 length equals 14 residues. Germline CDR1 is GTSNPN and CDR2 is SVGIG (reference sequence). The V end lost 2 bases, the J end lost 5 bases, and 12 bases lay between the germline ends. The CDR3 sequence: CAWSWGTVTGELFF. The CDR3 coding sequence is TGTGCCTGGAGTTGGGGGACGGTTACCGGGGAGCTGTTTTTT.

This clonotype showed up just a few times. The chain is built from TRBV10-2 and TRBJ2-1, with D perhaps matching TRBD2 (6 bases). The germline V and J ends were trimmed by 0 bases and 0 bases, with 6 bases remaining between them. Looked up from germline, CDR1 is WSHSY and CDR2 is SAAADI. This CDR3 contains 15 residues. The DNA for the CDR3 is TGCGCCAGCAGTGAGTCGGGAGGCTCCTACAATGAGCAGTTCTTC. This translates into CASSESGGSYNEQFF.

The rearrangement links TRBV6-1 to TRBJ2-3, with D uncertain. Germline CDR1 MNHNS, CDR2 SASEGT. With 4 bases removed from V and 4 bases from J, the gap between germline ends came to 12 bases. CDR3 size: 14 residues. CDR3 region: CASSAGPRADTQYF. CDR3 nucleotides: TGTGCCAGCAGTGCGGGCCCGCGAGCAGATACGCAGTATTTT.

The table lists this clonotype with a few counts. This chain connects TRBV7-8 to TRBJ2-5; D call uncertain. Germline V gene lookup returns CDR1 SGHVS and CDR2 FQNEAQ. CDR3 length: 16 residues. V was trimmed by 2 bases and J by 3 bases, leaving 16 bases between them. The CDR3 nucleotides read TGTGCCAGCAGCTTATCTAGATTACGTCGGGAAGAGACCCAGTACTTC. It encodes CASSLSRLRREETQYF.

This chain connects TRBV5-6 to TRBJ1-2, with D uncertain. Between the trimmed V and J ends, which lost 3 bases and 4 bases, there was a span of 10 bases. There are 13 residues in the CDR3. From germline, CDR1 is SGHDT and CDR2 YYEEEE. This chain's CDR3 is CASSSVGVYGYTF. The CDR3 DNA reads TGTGCCAGCAGCTCGGTCGGCGTCTATGGCTACACCTTC. The complete variable domain, with remaining parts taken from reference TRBV5-6 and TRBJ1-2, reads DAGVTQSPTHLIKTRGQQVTLRCSPKSGHDTVSWYQQALGQGPQFIFQYYEEEERQRGNFPDRFSGHQFPNYSSELNVNALLLGDSALYLCASSSVGVYGYTFGSGTRLTVV.

This clonotype was detected many times. The chain links TRBV12-3 or TRBV12-4 to TRBJ1-2, with no clear D. The CDR3 consists of 12 residues. Between the trimmed V and J ends, which lost 8 bases and 8 bases, there was a span of 15 bases. The CDR3 bases are TGTGCCAGCGGGAGTGCAGGCGGCGGCTACACCTTC. Protein sequence: CASGSAGGGYTF.

This clonotype was seen ten or more times. The chain has TRBV28 and TRBJ2-6; D might be TRBD2 (7 bases). CDR1 is MDHEN, CDR2 SYDVKM, per germline. CDR3 size: 16 residues. The ends were cut back, 6 bases at V and 3 bases at J, with 15 bases in the middle. CDR3 in DNA: TGTGCCAGCAGCGTCTCCGGGGGGCATGGGGCCAACGTCCTGACTTTC. Protein product: CASSVSGGHGANVLTF.

A few counts support this clonotype. V usage is TRBV7-9 and J usage is TRBJ1-2; D ambiguous. Between the trimmed V and J ends, which lost 5 bases and 5 bases, there was a span of 18 bases. The CDR3 contains 15 residues. Per germline, CDR1 SEHNR and CDR2 FQNEAQ (reference sequence). Here the CDR3 DNA reads TGTGCCAGCAGCCGACCGGGCCTCCCTACGTATGGCTACACCTTC. It specifies CASSRPGLPTYGYTF. The full variable domain, with the rest looked up from reference TRBV7-9 and TRBJ1-2, is DTGVSQNPRHKITKRGQNVTFRCDPISEHNRLYWYRQTLGQGPEFLTYFQNEAQLEKSRLLSDRFSAERPKGSFSTLEIQRTEQGDSAMYLCASSRPGLPTYGYTFGSGTRLTVV.

The V call is TRBV2, the J call TRBJ2-2; TRBD1 is a possible D gene (5 bases). Germline CDR1 reads SNHLY; CDR2 reads FYNNEI. V lost 8 bases, J lost 1 base, and 11 bases lay in between. The CDR3 loop spans 14 amino acids. CDR3 bases: TGTGCCAGCGCCAGACAGCGGAACACCGGGGAGCTGTTTTTT. It specifies CASARQRNTGELFF.